This TCR beta chain was found in a study of blood T cell repertoires in COVID-19. The overall study: The United States, Italy and Spain were the sources of the acute and convalescent COVID-19 samples. The analysed material was cDNA or gDNA that came from T cells, B-cell-depleted T cells, or PBMCs.

This CDR3 has 14 amino acids. The germline gives CDR1 SEHNR, CDR2 FQNEAQ (reference sequence). Trimming removed 5 bases at V and 4 bases at J, with 14 bases between. Original processing methods: How many nucleated cells were present was estimated from reference gene primer amplification. The assay was immunoSEQ multiplex PCR, and TCRdb's table has in-frame clones only and misses some. V, J and clone size are those of that table, while D and trimming were read from the DNA. The repertoire has over 300,000 clones, almost 90% of them found once; the top ten carry around 7%. The receptor was derived from a young man with active or convalescent COVID-19. V gene TRBV7-9 combines with J gene TRBJ1-2; a weak D match, TRBD1 (5 bases). Input material: peripheral blood. CDR3 sequence reads: CASSETAGGYGYTF. In nucleotides, the CDR3 is TGTGCCAGCAGCGAGACGGCGGGGGGCTATGGCTACACCTTC.